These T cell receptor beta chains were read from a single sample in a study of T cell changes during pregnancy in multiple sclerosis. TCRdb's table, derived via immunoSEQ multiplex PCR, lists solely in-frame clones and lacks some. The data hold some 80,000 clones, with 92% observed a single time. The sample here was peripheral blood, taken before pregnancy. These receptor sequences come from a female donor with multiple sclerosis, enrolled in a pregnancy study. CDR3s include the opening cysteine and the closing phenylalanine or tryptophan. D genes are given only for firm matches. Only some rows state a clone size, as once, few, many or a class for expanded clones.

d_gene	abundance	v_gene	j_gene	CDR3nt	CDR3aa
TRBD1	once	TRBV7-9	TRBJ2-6	TGTGCCAGCAGCTTAGCGCGGACAGGGGGTAGCTCTGGGGCCAACGTCCTGACTTTC	CASSLARTGGSSGANVLTF
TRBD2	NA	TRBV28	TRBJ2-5	TGTGCCAGCAGTGAACCCCGGGCGGGAGGAGAGACCCAGTACTTC	CASSEPRAGGETQYF
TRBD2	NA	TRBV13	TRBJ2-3	TGTGCCAGCAGCTTAGAGGGGTTAGCGGGAGACCCCACAGATACGCAGTATTTT	CASSLEGLAGDPTDTQYF
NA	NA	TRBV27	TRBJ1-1	TGTGCCAGCAGTTTAAGCGGCGGAATCTTGGTGACTGAAGCTTTCTTT	CASSLSGGILVTEAFF
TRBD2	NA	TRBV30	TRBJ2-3	TGTGCCTGGAGTGCATTAGCGGGAGACGTCCTGAAGGATACGCAGTATTTT	CAWSALAGDVLKDTQYF
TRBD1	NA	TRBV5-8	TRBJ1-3	TGTGCCAGCAGCGGCGTATGGACAGGGTACGGAAACACCATATATTTT	CASSGVWTGYGNTIYF
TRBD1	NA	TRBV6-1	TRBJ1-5	TGTGCCAGCAACCACAGGGGGCCGGGTCAGCCCCAGCATTTT	CASNHRGPGQPQHF
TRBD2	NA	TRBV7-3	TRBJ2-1	TGTGCCAGCAGCCGAACAAGTGCGGGAGGCAATGAGCAGTTCTTC	CASSRTSAGGNEQFF
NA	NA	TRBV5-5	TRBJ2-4	TGTGCCAGCAGCTTCACGGCTAGTCTCTTGGACTTC	CASSFTASLLDF
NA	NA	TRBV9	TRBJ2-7	TGTGCCAGCAGCGTCTCGGGCAGAGGGAACGAGCAGTACTTC	CASSVSGRGNEQYF
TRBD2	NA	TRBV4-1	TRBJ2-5	TGCGCCAGCAGCCAAGATTCGGGACTAGCGTCCGGGACCCAGTACTTC	CASSQDSGLASGTQYF
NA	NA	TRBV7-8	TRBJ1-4	TGTGCCAGCAGCCGGGTGGGGCAGGGTCCTGAAAAACTGTTTTTT	CASSRVGQGPEKLFF
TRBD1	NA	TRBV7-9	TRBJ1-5	TGTGCCAGCAGCGAGACAGGGGACTATCAGCCCCAGCATTTT	CASSETGDYQPQHF
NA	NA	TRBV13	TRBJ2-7	TGTGCCAGCAGCTTAGGACCCCGGGTCGGCGAGCAGTACTTC	CASSLGPRVGEQYF
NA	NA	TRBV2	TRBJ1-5	TGTGCCAGCAGTGAAGAGGAGCGGCGACAGCATTTT	CASSEEERRQHF
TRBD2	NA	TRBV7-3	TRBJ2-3	TGTGCCAGCAGCCCCCTAGCGGGAAGGAGGACAGATACGCAGTATTTT	CASSPLAGRRTDTQYF
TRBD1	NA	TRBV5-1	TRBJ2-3	TGCGCCAGCAGCTTTACAGGGGGCTCCACAGATACGCAGTATTTT	CASSFTGGSTDTQYF
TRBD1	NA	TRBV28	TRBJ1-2	TGTGCCAGCAGCCGGACAGGGGACTTATTTGGCTACACCTTC	CASSRTGDLFGYTF
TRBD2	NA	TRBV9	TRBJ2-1	TGTGCCAGCAGCGTAGATCCCCTTGACAAGAGTGGTAGCGGGAGTTCTGGGGATGAGCAGTTCTTC	CASSVDPLDKSGSGSSGDEQFF
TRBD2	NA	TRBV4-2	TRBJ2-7	TGTGCCAGCAGCCAGAGGGCCCCGGGAGGAACAGGCGGTAGAACCTACGAGCAGTACTTC	CASSQRAPGGTGGRTYEQYF
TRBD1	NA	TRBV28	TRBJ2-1	TGTGCCAGCAGTATGGGACAGAGCACCTACAATGAGCAGTTCTTC	CASSMGQSTYNEQFF
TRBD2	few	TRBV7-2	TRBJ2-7	TGTGCCAGCAGCTTAGAGGGGTCTAGCGGTTACTACGAGCAGTACTTC	CASSLEGSSGYYEQYF
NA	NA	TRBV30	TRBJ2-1	TGTGCCTGGGAGGCGTACAATGAGCAGTTCTTC	CAWEAYNEQFF
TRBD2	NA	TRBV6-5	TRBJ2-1	TGTGCCAGCAGCGGGACTAAGGTTAATGAGCAGTTCTTC	CASSGTKVNEQFF
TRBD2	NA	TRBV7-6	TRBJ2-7	TGTGCCAGCAGCCCTTCGGGGACTAGCGGTTCCTACGAGCAGTACTTC	CASSPSGTSGSYEQYF